This T cell receptor beta chain is from a study of blood T cells in healthy people across ages (dated by TCRdb to the mid-2010s). A note on the overall study: In model experiments, roughly one uniquely barcoded TCR beta cDNA molecule per two T cells was captured by template switching. Using deep sequencing normalized with unique cDNA molecular identifiers, the study measured how TCR beta repertoire diversity changes with age. Donors were grouped into four age groups: young (average 16 years), middle-aged (39), aged (around 56) and long-lived (roughly 80). Donors of different ages were randomly distributed across sequencing lanes to avoid experimental bias. The study analyzed two additional independent replicas of 1 million unique cDNA reads from the same blood draw for two donors, one aged 18 to 29 and one aged 80 or older. Results the study describes overall, beyond this receptor: The CMV infection status of donors was not known, potentially confounding age-related changes in expanded clonotypes. The long-lived group showed more naive CD4+ T cells, fewer expanded clones and increased TCR diversity than the aged group, suggesting age selection. Conclusive comparison of naive and antigen-experienced compartments was prevented by the profiling of bulk unsorted PBMCs. Observed TCR beta diversity per million T cells fell roughly linearly with age, and a significant reduction was already apparent by age around 39. A strong correlation was found between observed TCR beta diversity and the percentage of naive T cells measured by flow cytometry. Estimates of total diversity based on one million sequenced T cells were regarded as lower bounds and as underestimates.

The CDR3 goes from the cysteine to the phenylalanine over 14 residues. Here the CDR3 DNA is all that survives: 42 bases in frame from base 1. The germline V gene encodes CDR1 SGDLS and CDR2 YYNGEE. V is shortened by 3 bases, J by 1 base, and the region joining them spans 11 bases. Libraries came from 5' RACE. A second 7 to 11 cycle PCR used a sample-barcoded 5' primer and a J-beta primer mix. A template-switch 5' adaptor carrying 12 random nucleotides introduced a unique molecular identifier onto each TCR beta cDNA molecule. Each sample yielded at least 2.5 million CDR3-containing paired-end reads. First-strand cDNA was synthesized from all RNA with the Mint cDNA synthesis kit, primed by a TRBC-specific oligonucleotide. All cDNA was treated with uracil-DNA glycosylase and then went through a first 18-cycle PCR with the universal primers M1SS and BC2_uni_R. For the original study's pipeline: Each sample was normalized by randomly selecting 1 million high-quality reads, each carrying a distinct molecular identifier. Instead of being binned into consensus sequences, reads with shared molecular identifiers were discarded. MiTCR, set to a Q25 quality threshold and the strictest error-elimination algorithm, was used for CDR3 identification, clonotype clustering and error correction. A nonparametric unseen species model with Euler transformation was used to estimate a lower bound on total TCR beta diversity. TCRdb took the public reads, trimmed them with fastp at Q25, ran MiXCR for clone calling and kept in-frame beta chains. Rows matching on CDR3 protein sequence are summarized as one entry with the most common DNA and genes. These V and J calls rely on TCRdb rather than the paper's analysis. Recorded for this sample are 1.8 million or so distinct CDR3 sequences; roughly 43% of them occurred a single time. 23% of the sample is in the top ten clones.

Systemically healthy Caucasian individuals from Russia, over 30 in total and aged roughly 6 to 95 years, were included as donors. Around 10 milliliters of peripheral blood were drawn from each donor into EDTA-treated Vacutainer tubes. Ficoll-Paque density-gradient centrifugation was used to isolate PBMCs, with at least 7 million obtained per sample. Total RNA was extracted from PBMCs with Trizol reagent, with at least 6 micrograms obtained per sample. For every donor, flow cytometry on a PBMC aliquot measured the percentage of naive CD45RAhigh/CD27high T cells. This clonotype has just a few counts. Its cognate antigen has yet to be identified. One base away there is no much larger clone; base qualities are not given.

The clonotype comes from a human donor in good health. Sequenced material: blood. The rearranged segments are TRBV9 and TRBJ2-7, with the identity of the D gene unclear. The DNA reads TGTGCCAGCAGCGCACGGACGGAATCCTACGAGCAGTACTTC. This sequence encodes CASSARTESYEQYF.